The 28 T cell receptor beta chains presented below share a single source sample, sequenced in a study of early T cells in non-severe SARS-CoV-2 infection. TCRdb reprocessed the 5' RACE reads with MiXCR, giving one entry per CDR3 protein. The table has about 100,000 distinct CDR3 sequences, approximately 14% seen once. Sequenced sample: whole blood. The receptor source for this set is an adult who was a healthcare worker with PCR-confirmed SARS-CoV-2 infection or an uninfected control (not recorded which).

This clonotype was counted only a few times. The rearrangement links TRBV28 to TRBJ2-2, with TRBD2 matching over 9 bases. The CDR3 has 15 residues. With 2 bases clipped from V and 7 bases from J, the junction kept 5 bases outside the gene matches. Germline V gene sequence: CDR1 MDHEN, CDR2 SYDVKM. In DNA form, the CDR3 reads TGTGCCAGCAGTTTACCACTAGCGGGCTTCGGGGAGCTGTTTTTT. Amino acid sequence: CASSLPLAGFGELFF.

The V call is TRBV2, the J call TRBJ1-2; D possibly corresponds to TRBD1 (6 bases). The CDR3 length is 13 residues. CDR1 is SNHLY, CDR2 FYNNEI, per germline. Trimming left V 6 bases short and J 4 bases short, with 12 bases between. Here the CDR3 reads CASSRTASYGYTF. In DNA, the CDR3 is TGTGCCAGCAGCCGGACAGCCTCCTATGGCTACACCTTC.

The chain is built from TRBV6-5 and TRBJ2-7, with D perhaps matching TRBD1 or TRBD2 (5 bases each). CDR1 and CDR2 from the germline V gene are MNHEY and SVGAGI. Trimming removed 5 bases at V and 6 bases at J, with 14 bases between. The CDR3 consists of 13 residues. The CDR3 sequence: CASSETGPGEQYF. DNA of the CDR3: TGTGCCAGCAGTGAGACGGGGCCCGGCGAGCAGTACTTC.

V usage is TRBV4-1 and J usage is TRBJ1-1, with a possible D match to TRBD1 (6 bases). Germline values: CDR1 MGHRA, CDR2 YSYEKL. CDR3 length equals 15 residues. The ends were cut back, 2 bases at V and 3 bases at J, with 13 bases in the middle. In nucleotides, the CDR3 is TGCGCCAGCAGCCAACTACAGGGTGTGGACACTGAAGCTTTCTTT. This codes for CASSQLQGVDTEAFF.

This clonotype occurred many times. This chain uses TRBV20-1 with TRBJ2-1; no firm D call. V was shortened by 5 bases and J by 3 bases, with 8 bases between the two germline ends. CDR1 is DFQATT and CDR2 is SNEGSKA in the germline V gene (reference sequence). The CDR3 runs to 12 residues. CDR3 residues: CSARGYYNEQFF. The DNA for the CDR3 is TGCAGTGCTCGTGGATACTACAATGAGCAGTTCTTC.

This sequence joins TRBV2 and TRBJ1-4; 7 bases are a match to TRBD1. CDR1 is SNHLY, CDR2 FYNNEI, per germline. The CDR3 has 15 residues. Germline trimming cut 6 bases from V and 5 bases from J; bases unmatched to any gene: 9. CDR3 residues: CASRYTGTENEKLFF. CDR3 DNA: TGTGCCAGCAGGTACACCGGGACAGAAAATGAAAAACTGTTTTTT. Based on the CDR3 plus reference TRBV2 and TRBJ1-4, the full variable domain is EPEVTQTPSHQVTQMGQEVILRCVPISNHLYFYWYRQILGQKVEFLVSFYNNEISEKSEIFDDQFSVERPDGSNFTLKIRSTKLEDSAMYFCASRYTGTENEKLFFGSGTQLSVL.

This clonotype was seen repeatedly, ten times or more. The chain combines TRBV10-3 with TRBJ1-2, with D tentatively TRBD1 (6 bases). The germline V gene encodes CDR1 ENHRY and CDR2 SYGVKD. The CDR3 sequence is 16 residues long. V was clipped by 3 bases and J by 4 bases, with 18 bases between them. This CDR3 reads CAISDSGGSTPYGYTF. DNA of the CDR3: TGTGCCATCAGTGATTCGGGGGGCTCTACGCCCTATGGCTACACCTTC.

This clonotype was seen only once. V gene TRBV20-1 combines with J gene TRBJ2-5; maybe TRBD1 (5 bases). The germline CDR1 and CDR2 sequences are DFQATT and SNEGSKA (reference sequence). V shed 0 bases and J shed 5 bases, with 19 bases lying between them. The CDR3 is 16 amino acids. The CDR3 loop is CSARDSWGQGRETQYF. As DNA, the CDR3 is TGCAGTGCTAGAGATTCGTGGGGTCAGGGCAGGGAGACCCAGTACTTC.

This clonotype was observed many times. This chain joins TRBV9 and TRBJ2-5, with D tentatively TRBD2 (6 bases). The CDR3 spans 12 residues. Looked up from germline, CDR1 is SGDLS and CDR2 is YYNGEE. V was shortened by 2 bases and J by 7 bases, with 9 bases between the two germline ends. CDR3 protein: CASSVEEGTQYF. CDR3 DNA sequence: TGTGCCAGCAGCGTCGAGGAGGGGACCCAGTACTTC. Full variable domain (missing parts from reference TRBV9 and TRBJ2-5): DSGVTQTPKHLITATGQRVTLRCSPRSGDLSVYWYQQSLDQGLQFLIQYYNGEERAKGNILERFSAQQFPDLHSELNLSSLELGDSALYFCASSVEEGTQYFGPGTRLLVL.

This chain joins TRBV4-1 and TRBJ2-1, with 13 bases lining up with TRBD2. CDR3 length: 16 amino acids. CDR1 is MGHRA and CDR2 is YSYEKL in the germline V gene. The trim removed 4 bases at V and 7 bases at J, leaving 7 bases unmatched. This CDR3 reads CASSLGGTSGVNEQFF. In DNA form, the CDR3 reads TGCGCCAGCAGCCTTGGCGGGACTAGCGGGGTGAATGAGCAGTTCTTC.

This clonotype was seen a few times. The chain links TRBV10-3 to TRBJ2-7, with TRBD2 matching 13 bases. The germline V gene has CDR1 ENHRY and CDR2 SYGVKD. After removal of 7 bases from V and 0 bases from J, the junction contained 6 bases not matched to a gene. This CDR3 spans 16 amino acids. The CDR3 loop reads CAITRLAGGSSYEQYF. DNA for the CDR3: TGTGCCATCACCCGACTAGCGGGAGGAAGCTCCTACGAGCAGTACTTC.

This clonotype was detected only a few times. The V call is TRBV7-6, the J call TRBJ2-7, with D possibly TRBD1 on 6 matching bases. Germline values: CDR1 SGHVS, CDR2 FNYEAQ. The V and J ends lost 5 bases and 2 bases respectively, with 22 bases between them. The CDR3 is 17 amino acids. The CDR3 is CASSPGALRTDAYEQYF. For the CDR3, the DNA is TGTGCCAGCAGCCCCGGGGCTCTACGGACAGACGCCTACGAGCAGTACTTC.

The chain has TRBV12-3 or TRBV12-4 and TRBJ1-4; no reliable D call. The CDR3 consists of 14 residues. Trimming removed 2 bases at V and 8 bases at J, with 12 bases between. The CDR3 loop reads CASSLPGRGEKLFF. The CDR3 region has the DNA TGTGCCAGCAGTTTACCCGGGCGCGGAGAAAAACTGTTTTTT.

This clonotype has a count of ten or more. The J gene is TRBJ2-7, the V gene TRBV12-3 or TRBV12-4; no definite D call. The CDR3 totals 12 residues. The V and J ends lost 5 bases and 6 bases respectively, with 11 bases between them. As DNA, the CDR3 is TGTGCCAGCAGTCCCGGACGAGGCGAGCAGTACTTC. It is translated as CASSPGRGEQYF.

The genes are TRBV6-5 and TRBJ2-5, with 9 nucleotides matching TRBD2. Germline CDR1 reads MNHEY; CDR2 reads SVGAGI. The CDR3 length is 15 residues. Losses at the gene ends were 2 bases for V and 2 bases for J; bases not matched to a gene: 3. The CDR3 DNA reads TGTGCCAGCAGTTACGGCCTAGCGGGACAAGAGACCCAGTACTTC. It encodes CASSYGLAGQETQYF.

This clonotype was recorded many times. The V and J genes are TRBV6-5 and TRBJ2-7, with TRBD2 identical over 7 bases. This CDR3 region has 13 residues. In germline, CDR1 is MNHEY, CDR2 SVGAGI. V gave up 5 bases and J gave up 0 bases; unmatched junction bases: 1. In DNA form, the CDR3 reads TGTGCCAGCAGTCCGGGGGGCTCCTACGAGCAGTACTTC. Translated: CASSPGGSYEQYF.

This chain joins TRBV20-1 and TRBJ1-2; 7 nucleotides agree with TRBD1. The CDR3 totals 13 residues. V was pared by 5 bases and J by 1 base, with 4 bases of the junction left unmatched. CDR1 and CDR2 from the germline V gene are DFQATT and SNEGSKA (reference sequence). The CDR3 spells CSAWDSRNYGYTF. CDR3 in DNA: TGCAGTGCTTGGGACAGCCGTAACTATGGCTACACCTTC.

This clonotype appeared a few times. The DNA for the CDR3 is TGCGCCAGCAGCATAAGATGGACAGGGGGCGGCACAGATACGCAGTATTTT. Encoded protein: CASSIRWTGGGTDTQYF. This chain connects TRBV5-1 to TRBJ2-3; 11 bases are shared with TRBD1. V was pared by 4 bases and J by 1 base, with 8 bases of the junction left unmatched. Germline V gene sequence: CDR1 SGHRS, CDR2 YFSETQ. This CDR3 has 17 amino acids.

This clonotype appeared a few times. The chain couples TRBV4-2 to TRBJ2-7, with D unclear. The CDR3 totals 15 residues. Trimming took 0 bases from V and 0 from J, leaving 9 bases between them. CDR1 and CDR2 (germline): LGHNA, YNFKEQ. CDR3 residues: CASSQDARRSYEQYF. The CDR3 nucleotides read TGTGCCAGCAGCCAAGACGCGAGGCGCTCCTACGAGCAGTACTTC.

This clonotype was found a few times. The chain recombines TRBV9 with TRBJ2-5, with 8 nucleotides matching TRBD1. Germline CDR1 is SGDLS and CDR2 is YYNGEE. V trimming: 3 bases; J trimming: 6 bases; junction bases outside the gene matches: 4. The CDR3 contains 13 residues. As DNA, the CDR3 is TGTGCCAGCAGCGCGGACAGGGTCCAGACCCAGTACTTC. This encodes CASSADRVQTQYF.

The rearrangement links TRBV20-1 to TRBJ2-3, with D perhaps TRBD1 (5 bases). This CDR3 has 14 residues. Germline CDR1 DFQATT, CDR2 SNEGSKA (reference sequence). Trimming removed 8 bases at V and 1 base at J, with 16 bases between. In DNA form, the CDR3 reads TGCAGTCTACAGGCCCAGTGGGGCACAGATACGCAGTATTTT. Translated: CSLQAQWGTDTQYF.

This clonotype was found many times. The chain is built from TRBV7-2 and TRBJ2-7; the D gene is possibly TRBD1 (5 bases). Trimming removed 5 bases from V and 5 bases from J, with 10 bases in between. Germline-derived CDR1 and CDR2 are SGHTA and FQGNSA. This CDR3 region has 12 residues. The CDR3 DNA sequence: TGTGCCAGCAGCCTAGGGGTCCACGAGCAGTACTTC. Protein: CASSLGVHEQYF.

The chain joins TRBV7-6 to TRBJ2-2; 14 nucleotides line up with TRBD2. Germline V lookup: CDR1 SGHVS, CDR2 FNYEAQ. J lost 7 bases, V lost 3 bases, and 10 bases had no gene match. This CDR3 is 18 amino acids long. CDR3: CASSFTGLAGGKLGELFF. In nucleotides, the CDR3 is TGTGCCAGCAGCTTCACCGGACTAGCGGGGGGAAAACTCGGGGAGCTGTTTTTT.

This chain links TRBV29-1 with TRBJ2-1; D remains unclear. The V and J ends lost 4 bases and 5 bases respectively, with 12 bases between them. The V gene's germline CDR1 is SQVTM and CDR2 ANQGSEA. This CDR3 is built from 13 residues. CDR3 DNA: TGCAGCGTTGTAGGCCTTATTAACAATGAGCAGTTCTTC. Its protein product is CSVVGLINNEQFF.

This clonotype was seen ten or more times. The V call is TRBV12-2, the J call TRBJ2-1; the table assigns TRBD2, which was not confirmed against the DNA. TRBV12-2 has pseudogene status. The CDR3 is made up of 21 amino acids. This chain's CDR3 is CASRLAGPGLAGVIAQFGQFF. The DNA for the CDR3 is TGTGCAAGTCGCTTAGCCGGCCCGGGACTAGCGGGAGTTATTGCCCAATTCGGGCAGTTCTTC.

V is TRBV28 and J is TRBJ2-7; possibly TRBD2 for D (5 bases). Germline CDR1 and CDR2: MDHEN and SYDVKM. The CDR3 is 12 residues long. The CDR3 region is CATLGGSYEQYF. In nucleotides, the CDR3 is TGTGCTACCCTCGGAGGATCCTACGAGCAGTACTTC.

This clonotype has more than one count but fewer than ten. The chain carries TRBV27 and TRBJ2-2, with 12 nucleotides matching TRBD1. Germline-derived CDR1 and CDR2 are MNHEY and SMNVEV (reference sequence). The CDR3 runs 14 residues. V was pared by 8 bases and J by 4 bases, with 2 bases of the junction left unmatched. CDR3 residues: CASGTGGATGELFF. CDR3 DNA: TGTGCCAGCGGGACAGGGGGCGCCACCGGGGAGCTGTTTTTT.

This clonotype was detected ten times or more. The chain employs TRBV13 and TRBJ2-2; perhaps TRBD1 as D (6 bases). CDR1 PRHDT and CDR2 FYEKMQ come from the germline V gene (reference sequence). The CDR3 runs 14 residues. Trimming removed 3 bases at V and 5 bases at J, with 10 bases between. CDR3 in amino acids: CASSFITGTGELFF. The CDR3 bases are TGTGCCAGCAGCTTTATAACAGGGACCGGGGAGCTGTTTTTT.